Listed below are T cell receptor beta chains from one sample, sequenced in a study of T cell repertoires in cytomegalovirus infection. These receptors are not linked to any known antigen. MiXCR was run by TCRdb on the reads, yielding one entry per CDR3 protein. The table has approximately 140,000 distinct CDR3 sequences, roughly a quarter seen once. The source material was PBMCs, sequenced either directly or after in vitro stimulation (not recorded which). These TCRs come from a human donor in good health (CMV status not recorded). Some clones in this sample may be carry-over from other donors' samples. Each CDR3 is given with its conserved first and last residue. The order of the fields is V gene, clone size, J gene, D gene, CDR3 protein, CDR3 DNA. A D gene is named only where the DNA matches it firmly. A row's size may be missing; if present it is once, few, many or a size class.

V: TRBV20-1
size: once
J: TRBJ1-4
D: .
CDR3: CSAFNEKLFF
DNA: TGCAGTGCTTTTAATGAAAAACTGTTTTTT

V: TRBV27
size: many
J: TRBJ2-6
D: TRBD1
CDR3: CASRQGASSGANVLTF
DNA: TGTGCCAGCAGACAGGGGGCGAGCTCTGGGGCCAACGTCCTGACTTTC

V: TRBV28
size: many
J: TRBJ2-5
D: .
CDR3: CASSPDQVQETQYF
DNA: TGTGCCAGCAGTCCCGACCAGGTACAAGAGACCCAGTACTTC

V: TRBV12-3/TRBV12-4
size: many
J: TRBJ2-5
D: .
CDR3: CASSPMGETQYF
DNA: TGTGCCAGCAGCCCCATGGGGGAGACCCAGTACTTC

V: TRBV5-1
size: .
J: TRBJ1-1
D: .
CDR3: CASSPVGARTEAFF
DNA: TGCGCCAGCAGCCCAGTGGGGGCGAGGACTGAAGCTTTCTTT

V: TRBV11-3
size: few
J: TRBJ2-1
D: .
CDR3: CASSLVGRDNEQFF
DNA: TGTGCCAGCAGCTTAGTCGGCAGGGATAATGAGCAGTTCTTC

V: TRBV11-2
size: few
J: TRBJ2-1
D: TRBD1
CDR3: CASSLVGQGSAGDRNEQFF
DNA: TGTGCCAGCAGCTTAGTTGGACAGGGGTCTGCGGGGGATCGCAATGAGCAGTTCTTC

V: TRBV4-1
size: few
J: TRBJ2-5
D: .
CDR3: CASSQDIALNSGPRVRETQYF
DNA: TGTGCCAGCAGCCAAGATATCGCGTTAAACAGCGGCCCGAGGGTTAGAGAGACCCAGTACTTC

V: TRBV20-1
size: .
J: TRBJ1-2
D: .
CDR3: CSARRDGGFGYTF
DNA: TGCAGTGCTAGAAGAGACGGAGGGTTTGGCTACACCTTC

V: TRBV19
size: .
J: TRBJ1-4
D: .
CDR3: CASSKSVSSSTNEKLFF
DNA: TGTGCCAGTAGTAAGTCGGTCAGCTCCTCAACTAATGAAAAACTGTTTTTT

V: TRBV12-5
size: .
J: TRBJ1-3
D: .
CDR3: CASGLQAANTIYF
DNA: TGTGCTAGTGGTTTGCAGGCGGCAAACACCATATATTTT

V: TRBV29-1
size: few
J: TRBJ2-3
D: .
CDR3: CSVDVGRGDTQYF
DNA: TGCAGCGTTGATGTGGGTCGGGGGGATACGCAGTATTTT

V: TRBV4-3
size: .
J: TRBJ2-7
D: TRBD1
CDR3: CASSQVGTGGSYEQYF
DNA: TGCGCCAGCAGCCAAGTGGGTACAGGGGGATCCTACGAGCAGTACTTC

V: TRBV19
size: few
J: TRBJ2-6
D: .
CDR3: CATRPDRSSGANVLTF
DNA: TGTGCCACCCGTCCCGACAGGTCCTCTGGGGCCAACGTCCTGACTTTC

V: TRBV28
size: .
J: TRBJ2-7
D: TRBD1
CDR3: CASSLSGGARYEQYF
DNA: TGTGCCAGCAGTTTATCAGGGGGCGCGCGCTACGAGCAGTACTTC

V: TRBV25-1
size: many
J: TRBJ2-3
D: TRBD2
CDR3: CASSPTGGSDTQYF
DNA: TGTGCCAGCAGCCCTACGGGAGGGTCGGATACGCAGTATTTT

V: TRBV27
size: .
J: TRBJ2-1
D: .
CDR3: CASSSGTSTYNEQFF
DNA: TGTGCCAGCAGTTCCGGGACTTCTACCTACAATGAGCAGTTCTTC

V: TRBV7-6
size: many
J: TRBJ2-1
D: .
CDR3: CASSSRRDLRGINEQFF
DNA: TGTGCCAGCAGCTCTAGACGGGACTTGCGGGGAATCAATGAGCAGTTCTTC

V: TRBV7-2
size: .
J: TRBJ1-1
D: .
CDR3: CASSSPMDREAFF
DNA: TGTGCCAGCAGCTCACCTATGGACCGGGAAGCTTTCTTT

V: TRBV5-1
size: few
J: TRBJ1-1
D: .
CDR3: CASSFFRARAAEAFF
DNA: TGCGCCAGCAGCTTCTTCAGGGCCCGGGCGGCTGAAGCTTTCTTT

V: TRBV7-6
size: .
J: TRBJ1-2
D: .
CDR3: CASRAGGTNYGYTF
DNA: TGTGCCAGCCGGGCTGGGGGGACTAACTATGGCTACACCTTC

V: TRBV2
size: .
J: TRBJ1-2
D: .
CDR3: CASSSKRDPLVYGYTF
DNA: TGTGCCAGCAGCTCTAAGAGGGACCCTTTAGTCTATGGCTACACCTTC

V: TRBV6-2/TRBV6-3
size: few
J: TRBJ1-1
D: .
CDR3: CASSYLREAFF
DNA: TGTGCCAGCAGTTACTTGCGTGAAGCTTTCTTT

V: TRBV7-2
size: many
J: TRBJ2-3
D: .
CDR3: CASSLAAGRGTDTQYF
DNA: TGTGCCAGCAGCTTAGCGGCAGGTCGCGGCACAGATACGCAGTATTTT